The source of this TCR beta chain is a study of tumor and adjacent non-tumor tissue in lung cancer. RNA was extracted from bulk tissue without any cell sorting. TCRbeta libraries were built with three rounds of nested PCR, modified from ARM-PCR. A single record per CDR3 protein comes from TCRdb applying MiXCR to the multiplex PCR reads. The sample yields around 200,000 distinct CDR3 sequences, 60% to 85% seen once. CDR3 length equals 12 residues. V was trimmed by 4 bases and J by 3 bases, leaving 9 bases between them. The germline V gene has CDR1 DFQATT and CDR2 SNEGSKA (reference sequence). Sequencing was carried out using lung tumor tissue. The chain couples TRBV20-1 to TRBJ1-2; the D is unclear. This sequence was found in a man between 60 and 75 years old with non-small cell lung cancer. Written as DNA, the CDR3 is TGCAGTGCTACTTCTACTGACTATGGCTACACCTTC. Translating it yields CSATSTDYGYTF.